What follows describes a single T cell receptor beta chain. The CDR3 spans 15 residues. Germline CDR1 and CDR2: SNHLY and FYNNEI. V was cut by 11 bases and J by 3 bases, with 19 bases left in between. TCR beta CDR3 sequences were amplified from RNA transcripts. TCR CDR3 underwent first-round RT-PCR with the HTBI primer set. One entry per CDR3 protein results from TCRdb running MiXCR on the multiplex PCR reads. The data show 250,000 to 300,000 distinct CDR3 sequences, about an eighth seen once. The data originate from a study of T cells in Graves' hyperthyroidism and ophthalmopathy. At the level of the study: It was at initial diagnosis, before any treatment, that peripheral blood was collected.

The sample was blood. This TCR came from a woman aged 25 to 45 with Graves' hyperthyroidism that later progressed to Graves' ophthalmopathy. This chain links TRBV2 with TRBJ1-4; D gene unclear. The CDR3 sequence: CAQNVADRANEKLFF. CDR3 coding DNA: TGTGCCCAGAATGTGGCAGATAGGGCTAATGAAAAACTGTTTTTT.